This TCR beta chain appears in the sequencing data of a study of OX40 agonist ivuxolimab in advanced cancers. Study results and caveats: Expanded clones belonging to CD8+ T cells outnumbered, on average, those of CD4+. At 0.1 to 3.0 mg/kg and by week 6, clonal expansion occurred in CD4+ and CD8+ blood T cells.

Notes on this clone: The antigen is undetermined.

CDR3 length: 15 residues. V lost 3 bases to trimming and J lost 7 bases; unmatched junction nucleotides: 10. CDR1 and CDR2 (germline): KGHSH, LQKENI. Generated by immunoSEQ multiplex PCR, the TCRdb table keeps only in-frame clones and is missing some. The data hold 50,000 to 85,000 clones, with 87% observed a single time. The sequence came from an adult with an advanced solid tumor such as melanoma, head and neck, liver or kidney cancer. V gene TRBV18 combines with J gene TRBJ1-2; 8 bases fit TRBD1. The sample in question was CD4+ or CD8+ T cells sorted from blood, obtained in a trial of the OX40 agonist ivuxolimab. CDR3 loop: CASSPGTGGWFGYTF. The CDR3 region has the DNA TGTGCCAGCTCACCCGGAACAGGGGGATGGTTTGGCTACACCTTC.